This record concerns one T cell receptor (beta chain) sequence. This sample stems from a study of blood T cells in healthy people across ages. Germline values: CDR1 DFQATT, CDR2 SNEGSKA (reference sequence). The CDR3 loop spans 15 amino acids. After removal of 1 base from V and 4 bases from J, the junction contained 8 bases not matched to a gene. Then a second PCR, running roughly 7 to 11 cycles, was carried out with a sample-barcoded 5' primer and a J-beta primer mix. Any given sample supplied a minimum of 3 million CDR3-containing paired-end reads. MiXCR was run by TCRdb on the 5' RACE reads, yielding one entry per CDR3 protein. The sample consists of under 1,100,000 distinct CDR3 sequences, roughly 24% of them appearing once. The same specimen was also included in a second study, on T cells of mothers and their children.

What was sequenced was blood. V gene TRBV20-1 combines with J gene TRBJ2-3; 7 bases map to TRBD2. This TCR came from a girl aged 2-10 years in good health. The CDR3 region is CSARGRREGPDTQYF. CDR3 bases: TGCAGTGCTAGAGGCCGGAGGGAGGGCCCAGATACGCAGTATTTT.